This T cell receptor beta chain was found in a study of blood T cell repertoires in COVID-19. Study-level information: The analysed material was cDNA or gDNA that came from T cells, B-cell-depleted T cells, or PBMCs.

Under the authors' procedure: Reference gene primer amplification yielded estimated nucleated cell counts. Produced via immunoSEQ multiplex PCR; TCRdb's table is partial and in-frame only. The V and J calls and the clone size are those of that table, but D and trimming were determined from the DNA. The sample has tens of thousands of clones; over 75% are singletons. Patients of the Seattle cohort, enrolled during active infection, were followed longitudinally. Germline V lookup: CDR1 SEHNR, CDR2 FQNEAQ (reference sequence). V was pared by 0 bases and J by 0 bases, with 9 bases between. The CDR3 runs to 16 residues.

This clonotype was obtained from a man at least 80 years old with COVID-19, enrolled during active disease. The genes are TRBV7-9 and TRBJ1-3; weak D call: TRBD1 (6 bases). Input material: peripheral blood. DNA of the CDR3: TGTGCCAGCAGCTTAGCGGGGGGGGCCTCTGGAAACACCATATATTTT. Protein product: CASSLAGGASGNTIYF.